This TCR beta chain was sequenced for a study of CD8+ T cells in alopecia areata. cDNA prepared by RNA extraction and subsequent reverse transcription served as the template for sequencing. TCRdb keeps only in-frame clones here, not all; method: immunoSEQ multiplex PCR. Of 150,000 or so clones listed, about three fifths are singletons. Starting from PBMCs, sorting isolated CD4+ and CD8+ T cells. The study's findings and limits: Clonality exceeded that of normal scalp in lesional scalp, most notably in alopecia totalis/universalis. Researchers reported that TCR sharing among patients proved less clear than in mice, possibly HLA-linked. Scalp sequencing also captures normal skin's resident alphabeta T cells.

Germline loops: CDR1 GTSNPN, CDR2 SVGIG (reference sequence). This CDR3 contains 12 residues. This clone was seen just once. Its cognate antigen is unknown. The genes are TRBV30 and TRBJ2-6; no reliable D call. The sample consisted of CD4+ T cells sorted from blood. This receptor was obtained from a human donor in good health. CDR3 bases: TGTTGCGGTTACTCTGGGGCCAACGTCCTGACTTTC. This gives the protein CCGYSGANVLTF.